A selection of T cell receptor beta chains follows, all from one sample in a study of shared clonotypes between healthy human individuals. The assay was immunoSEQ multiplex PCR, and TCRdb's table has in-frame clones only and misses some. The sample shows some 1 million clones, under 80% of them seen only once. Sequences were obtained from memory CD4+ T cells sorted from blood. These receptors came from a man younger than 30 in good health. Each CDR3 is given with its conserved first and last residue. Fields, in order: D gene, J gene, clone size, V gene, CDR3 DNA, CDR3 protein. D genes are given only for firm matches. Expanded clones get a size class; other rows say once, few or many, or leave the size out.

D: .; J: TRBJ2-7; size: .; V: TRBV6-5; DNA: TGTGCCAGCAGAGAGTGGAGGGGAGCCTACGAGCAGTACTTC; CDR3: CASREWRGAYEQYF
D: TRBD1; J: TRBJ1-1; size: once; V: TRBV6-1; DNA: TGTGCCATCCTGATGACAGGGACGAACACTGAAGCTTTCTTT; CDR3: CAILMTGTNTEAFF
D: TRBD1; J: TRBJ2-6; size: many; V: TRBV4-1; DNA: TGCGCCAGCAGCCAAATCATGACAGGGAAAATCTCTGGGGCCAACGTCCTGACTTTC; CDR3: CASSQIMTGKISGANVLTF
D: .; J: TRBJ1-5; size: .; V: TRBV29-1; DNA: TGCAGCGTTTCAACAGGGAACCATCAGCCCCAGCATTTT; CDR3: CSVSTGNHQPQHF
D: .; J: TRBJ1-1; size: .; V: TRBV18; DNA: TGTGCCAGCTCACCACCCGCGAAGAACACTGAAGCTTTCTTT; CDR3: CASSPPAKNTEAFF
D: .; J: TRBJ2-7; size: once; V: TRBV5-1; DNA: TGCGCCAGCAGCTTGAGAGGCAGGGGTATGGACGAGCAGTACTTC; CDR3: CASSLRGRGMDEQYF
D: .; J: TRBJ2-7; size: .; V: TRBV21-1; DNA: TGTGCCAGCAGCAAAGACGGGGGGCCTTGGGGACACCGCTCCTACGAGCAGTACTTC; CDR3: CASSKDGGPWGHRSYEQYF
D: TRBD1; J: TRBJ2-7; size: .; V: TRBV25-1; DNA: TGTGCCAGCAGTGAAGCGGACAGGGAGGTGGCGTACTTC; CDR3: CASSEADREVAYF
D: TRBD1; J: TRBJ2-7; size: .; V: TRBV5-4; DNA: TGTGCCAGCAGCTACTACTTGGGACAGGGCGCCTACGAGCAGTACTTC; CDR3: CASSYYLGQGAYEQYF
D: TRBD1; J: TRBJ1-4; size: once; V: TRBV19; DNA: TGTGCCAGTAGCCTGACAGGGGTTGTGGAAAAACTGTTTTTT; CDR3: CASSLTGVVEKLFF
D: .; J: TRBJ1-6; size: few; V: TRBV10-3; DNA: TGTGCCATCAGTGCTGGGGGGAGCTCCTATAATTCACCCCTCCACTTT; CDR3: CAISAGGSSYNSPLHF
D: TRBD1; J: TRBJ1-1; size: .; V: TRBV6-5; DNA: TGTGCCAGCAAAAGACAGGGGCGGGAAGGAACTGAAGCTTTCTTT; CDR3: CASKRQGREGTEAFF
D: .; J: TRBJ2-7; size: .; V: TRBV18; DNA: TGTGCCAGCTCACCACGGGAAGTCCTGGAGCAGTACTTC; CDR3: CASSPREVLEQYF
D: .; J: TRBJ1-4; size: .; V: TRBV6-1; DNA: TGTGCCAGCAATTCATGGGCAGGGAATACAGAAAAACTGTTTTTT; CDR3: CASNSWAGNTEKLFF
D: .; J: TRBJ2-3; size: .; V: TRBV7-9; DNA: TGTGCCAGCAGCCAGCCCCAACACACAGATACGCAGTATTTT; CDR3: CASSQPQHTDTQYF
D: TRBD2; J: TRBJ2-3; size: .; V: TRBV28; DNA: TGTGCCAGCAGTTTACAGCGGGGGGGTAAAGATACGCAGTATTTT; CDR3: CASSLQRGGKDTQYF
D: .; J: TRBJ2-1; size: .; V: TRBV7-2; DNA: TGTGCCAGCAGCTTAAGGAGGGCCGGTTACAATGAGCAGTTCTTC; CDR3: CASSLRRAGYNEQFF
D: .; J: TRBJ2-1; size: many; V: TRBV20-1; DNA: TGCAGTGTAGTAGCGGTTAATGAGCAGTTCTTC; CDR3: CSVVAVNEQFF
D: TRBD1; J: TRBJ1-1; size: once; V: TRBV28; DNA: TGTGCCACCAACCCACAGGGGCTTCGTACTGAAGCTTTCTTT; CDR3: CATNPQGLRTEAFF
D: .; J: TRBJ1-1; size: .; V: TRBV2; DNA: TGTGCCAGCAGGCCCCACGTGGCGGAGAACACTGAAGCTTTCTTT; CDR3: CASRPHVAENTEAFF
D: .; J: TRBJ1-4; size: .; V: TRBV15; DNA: TGTGCCACCAGCAGAACGACCGGGGGAGGGAATGAAAAACTGTTTTTT; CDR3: CATSRTTGGGNEKLFF
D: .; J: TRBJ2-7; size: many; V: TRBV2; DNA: TGTGCCAGCAGGGAACGGTTATTTTCGTACGAGCAGTACTTC; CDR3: CASRERLFSYEQYF
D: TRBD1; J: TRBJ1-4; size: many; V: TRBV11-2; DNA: TGTGCCAGCAGCGATTGGAGGGGACAGACCAAAACACGGCTGTTTTTT; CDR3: CASSDWRGQTKTRLFF
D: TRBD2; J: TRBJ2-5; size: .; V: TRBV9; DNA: TGTGCCAGCAGCGTAGGGGGACTAGCGGGAGTGGCGCCAGAGACCCAGTACTTC; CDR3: CASSVGGLAGVAPETQYF
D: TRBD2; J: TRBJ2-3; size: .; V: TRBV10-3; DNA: TGTGCCATCAGTGAGTCGGCGGGGGGCGTCACAGATACGCAGTATTTT; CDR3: CAISESAGGVTDTQYF
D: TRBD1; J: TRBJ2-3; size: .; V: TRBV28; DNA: TGTGCCAGCAGCGGCCGGGACAGGGGGCGTTCAGATACGCAGTATTTT; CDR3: CASSGRDRGRSDTQYF
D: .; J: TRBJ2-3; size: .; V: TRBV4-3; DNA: TGCGCCAGCAGCTCAGCCGGGCTAGGGGATACGCAGTATTTT; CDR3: CASSSAGLGDTQYF
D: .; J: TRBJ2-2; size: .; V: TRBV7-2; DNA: TGTGCCAGCAGCCGACTAGTTAGTGCCGGGGAGCTGTTTTTT; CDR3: CASSRLVSAGELFF
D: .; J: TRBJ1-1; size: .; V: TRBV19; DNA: TGTGCCAGTAGGCCTTTTAAAATGAACACTGAAGCTTTCTTT; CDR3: CASRPFKMNTEAFF
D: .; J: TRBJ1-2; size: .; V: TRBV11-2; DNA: TGTGCCAGCAGCCAAACTCGACAGGACTATGGCTACACCTTC; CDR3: CASSQTRQDYGYTF
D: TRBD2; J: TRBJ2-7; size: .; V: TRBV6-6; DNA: TGTGCCAGCACCGTGACCGGGACTAGTCTATTCGAGCAGTACTTC; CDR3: CASTVTGTSLFEQYF
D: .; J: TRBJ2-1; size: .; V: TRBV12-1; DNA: TGTGCCAGCAACCCAGCGGGGGCTCCCTACAATGAGCAGTTCTTC; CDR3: CASNPAGAPYNEQFF
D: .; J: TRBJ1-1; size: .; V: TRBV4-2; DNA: TGTGCCAGCAGCCACACAGGGTCGGAGGACACTGAAGCTTTCTTT; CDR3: CASSHTGSEDTEAFF
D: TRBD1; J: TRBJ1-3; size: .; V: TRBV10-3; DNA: TGTGCCGTATGGGACAGGGGAAGAAACACCATATATTTT; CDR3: CAVWDRGRNTIYF
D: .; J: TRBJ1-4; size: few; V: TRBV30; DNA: TGTGCCTGGGCCCGTATCCCTAATGAAAAACTGTTTTTT; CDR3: CAWARIPNEKLFF
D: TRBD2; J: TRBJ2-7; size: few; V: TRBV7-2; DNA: TGTGCCAGCAGCTTAGACTTTGAGAGCGGGAGGGCCCGGGAGCAGTACTTC; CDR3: CASSLDFESGRAREQYF
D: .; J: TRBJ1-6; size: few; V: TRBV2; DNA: TGTGCCAGCATGTTCCTGGGTTTTTCACCCCTCCACTTT; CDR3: CASMFLGFSPLHF
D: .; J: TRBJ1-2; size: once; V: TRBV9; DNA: TGTGCCAGCAGCGTAGACATGTCGGGGAGCGTCAGTTATGGCTACACCTTC; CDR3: CASSVDMSGSVSYGYTF
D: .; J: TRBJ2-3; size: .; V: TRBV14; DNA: TGTGCCAGCAGCCAAGATGTCGTAGGAACGCAGTATTTT; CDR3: CASSQDVVGTQYF